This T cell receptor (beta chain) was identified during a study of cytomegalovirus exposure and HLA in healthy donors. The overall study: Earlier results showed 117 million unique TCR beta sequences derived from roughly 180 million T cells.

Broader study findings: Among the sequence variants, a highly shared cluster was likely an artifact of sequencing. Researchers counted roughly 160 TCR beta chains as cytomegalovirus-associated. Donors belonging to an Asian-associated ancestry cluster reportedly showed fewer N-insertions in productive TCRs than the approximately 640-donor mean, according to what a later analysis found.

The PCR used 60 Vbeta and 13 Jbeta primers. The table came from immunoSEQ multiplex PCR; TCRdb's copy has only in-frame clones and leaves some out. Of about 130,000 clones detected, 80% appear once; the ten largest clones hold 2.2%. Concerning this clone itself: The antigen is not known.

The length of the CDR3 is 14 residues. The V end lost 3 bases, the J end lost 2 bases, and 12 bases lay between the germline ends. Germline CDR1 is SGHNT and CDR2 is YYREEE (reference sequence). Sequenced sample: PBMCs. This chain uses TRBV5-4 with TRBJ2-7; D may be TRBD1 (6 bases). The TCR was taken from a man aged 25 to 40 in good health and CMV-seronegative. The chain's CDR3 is CASSSPGTTYEQYF. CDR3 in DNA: TGTGCCAGCAGCTCCCCTGGGACAACCTACGAGCAGTACTTC.